What follows describes a single T cell receptor beta chain. Its antigen is still unknown. The sample belongs to a study of cytotoxic CD8 clonotypes in ibrutinib-treated CLL. The table came from immunoSEQ multiplex PCR; TCRdb's copy has only in-frame clones and leaves some out. The sample carries about 120,000 clones, roughly 57% recorded once. General study results and limits: Clonality went up at ibrutinib response and then declined back toward baseline at progression. There were few public clonotypes, and on treatment they contracted or stayed stable. Circulating CD8+ T-cell counts were tracked by baseline clonality, which exceeded that of age-matched healthy donors.

Germline trimming cut 0 bases from V and 0 bases from J; bases unmatched to any gene: 6. The germline CDR1 and CDR2 sequences are SGHRS and YFSETQ. There are 16 residues in the CDR3. This TCR was recovered from a human donor with chronic lymphocytic leukemia. Sequences were derived from PBMCs, sampled after 24 months of ibrutinib treatment. This chain connects TRBV5-1 to TRBJ2-7, with 7 bases that match TRBD1. The chain's CDR3 is CASSLVGDRNSYEQYF. Written as DNA, the CDR3 is TGCGCCAGCAGCTTGGTTGGGGACAGAAACTCCTACGAGCAGTACTTC.